This TCR beta chain was recovered during a study of control samples from healthy donors and cancer patients (dated by TCRdb to the early 2020s). The CDR3 runs 14 amino acids, cysteine and phenylalanine included. The only DNA kept is the CDR3, 42 bases in frame from the first base. CDR1 and CDR2 were assigned from the germline V gene as MNHEY and SVGAGI. V lost 6 bases and J lost 7 bases; the stretch between them is 13 bases long. Libraries came from the immunoSEQ multiplex PCR assay. TCRdb stores this immuneACCESS table with in-frame sequences only. Part of the clones is absent; in the studies checked, under half of the shortfall reflects unresolved V genes, and no reason is known for the rest. The sample yields approximately 90,000 clones; roughly 86% were counted once. Around 21% of the sample lies in the top ten. This clone has only one observation. The clone's antigen remains unknown. Base qualities were left out, and no much larger clone turns up one base away.

This sequence was found in a man under 40 in good health. The sample taken for sequencing was blood. The rearrangement joined TRBV6-5 to TRBJ1-6; a tentative D call is TRBD1 (6 bases match). CDR3 sequence: CASRNRVKNSPLHF. The nucleotides read TGTGCCAGCAGAAACAGGGTTAAAAATTCACCCCTCCACTTT.